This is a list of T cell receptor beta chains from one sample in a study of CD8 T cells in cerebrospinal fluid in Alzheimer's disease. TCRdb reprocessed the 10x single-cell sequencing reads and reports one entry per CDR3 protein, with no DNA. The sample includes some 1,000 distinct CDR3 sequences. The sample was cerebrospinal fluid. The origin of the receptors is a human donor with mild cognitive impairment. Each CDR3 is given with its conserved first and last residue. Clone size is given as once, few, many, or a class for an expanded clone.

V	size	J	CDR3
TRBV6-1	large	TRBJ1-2	CATKLGTGLQAGGYTF
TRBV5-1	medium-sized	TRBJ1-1	CASSLNSGVTEAFF
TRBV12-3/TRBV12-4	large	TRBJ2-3	CASAWLADTQYF
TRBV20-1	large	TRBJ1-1	CSARDIRGTEAFF
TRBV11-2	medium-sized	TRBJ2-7	CASSLAGGVTYEQYF
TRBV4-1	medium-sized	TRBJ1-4	CASSPTGGEMNEKLFF
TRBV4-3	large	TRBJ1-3	CASSQDSGINTIYF
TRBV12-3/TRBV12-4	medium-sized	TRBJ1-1	CASSFQNTEAFF
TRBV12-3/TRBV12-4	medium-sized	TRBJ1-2	CASSLGQGANYGYTF
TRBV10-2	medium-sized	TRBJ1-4	CASSTGGANEKLFF
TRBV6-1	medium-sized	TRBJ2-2	CASSEALAGGANTGELFF
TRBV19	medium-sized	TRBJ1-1	CASSNQGARTEAFF